A single sample is the source of the 2 T cell receptor beta chains below, sequenced in a study of OX40 agonist ivuxolimab in advanced cancers. Sequencing used immunoSEQ multiplex PCR; TCRdb keeps in-frame clones, though not all of them. The data hold 95,000 or so clones, with about 91% observed a single time. The input for sequencing was CD4+ or CD8+ T cells sorted from blood, taken in a trial of the OX40 agonist ivuxolimab. The receptors originated from an adult with an advanced solid tumor such as melanoma, head and neck, liver or kidney cancer.

This chain connects TRBV27 to TRBJ2-1, with 14 nucleotides matching TRBD2. The CDR3 is made up of 21 amino acids. V lost 4 bases, J lost 0 bases, and 14 bases stayed unmatched. Germline V gene data show CDR1 as MNHEY and CDR2 as SMNVEV (reference sequence). The CDR3 DNA reads as TGTGCCAGCAGTTCCACCGGGACTAGCGGGAGAATAGGAGGCTCCTACAATGAGCAGTTCTTC. Protein sequence: CASSSTGTSGRIGGSYNEQFF.

This chain joins TRBV10-3 and TRBJ1-2; a weak D match, TRBD1 (5 bases). The CDR3 runs to 14 residues. V lost 7 bases and J lost 2, with 14 bases in between. Germline CDR1 and CDR2: ENHRY and SYGVKD. The CDR3 region is CAITREGPNYGYTF. The CDR3, as DNA: TGTGCCATCACGCGGGAGGGACCCAACTATGGCTACACCTTC.